The 15 T cell receptor beta chains reported below all come from one sample, sequenced in a study of cytomegalovirus exposure and HLA in healthy donors. The PCR contained 60 Vbeta and 13 Jbeta primers. The assay was immunoSEQ multiplex PCR, and TCRdb's table has in-frame clones only and misses some. The table has 200,000 to 250,000 clones, over 80% seen once. The sample comprised PBMCs. These receptor sequences come from a woman between 50 and 59 years old in good health and CMV-seropositive.

The chain couples TRBV6-5 to TRBJ1-2; D gene uncertain. This CDR3 spans 13 amino acids. V was shortened by 6 bases and J by 3 bases, with 11 bases between the two germline ends. Germline CDR1 and CDR2: MNHEY and SVGAGI. The CDR3 protein is CASRIDGYYGYTF. The CDR3 coding sequence is TGTGCCAGCAGGATCGACGGGTACTATGGCTACACCTTC.

The chain is built from TRBV7-6 and TRBJ2-2; no reliable D call. Deletions cut 2 bases from V and 0 bases from J, with 16 bases between. Germline CDR1 reads SGHVS; CDR2 reads FNYEAQ. This CDR3 region has 18 residues. The CDR3 DNA sequence: TGTGCCAGCAGCTTACACGGCGGCAGCCTCGCGAACACCGGGGAGCTGTTTTTT. Protein sequence: CASSLHGGSLANTGELFF.

The V call is TRBV27, the J call TRBJ2-2; TRBD1 matches at 12 bases. The germline gives CDR1 MNHEY, CDR2 SMNVEV (reference sequence). This CDR3 is 19 amino acids long. With V trimmed by 3 bases and J by 3 bases, 11 bases remained unmatched. CDR3 protein: CASSFGTGGAEGHTGELFF. CDR3 DNA: TGTGCCAGCAGTTTTGGGACAGGGGGCGCGGAGGGCCACACCGGGGAGCTGTTTTTT.

This clone was observed once. CDR3 amino acids: CASTPGQGAEQYF. The DNA of the CDR3 is TGTGCCAGCACCCCGGGACAGGGAGCCGAGCAGTACTTC. The V and J genes are TRBV28 and TRBJ2-7; 9 bases line up with TRBD1. V was clipped by 7 bases and J by 6 bases; unmatched bases: 7. Germline CDR1 and CDR2: MDHEN and SYDVKM. The CDR3 loop spans 13 amino acids.

The rearrangement joins TRBV12-5 to TRBJ2-1; TRBD1 is a possible D gene (6 bases). The CDR3 runs 13 residues. Trimming took off 6 bases at V and 6 bases at J, with 12 bases between the two ends. Germline V gene data show CDR1 as LGHNT and CDR2 as FRNRAP. This chain's CDR3 is CASGKTGSNEQFF. DNA of the CDR3: TGTGCTAGTGGGAAGACAGGTTCCAATGAGCAGTTCTTC.

Worth noting for this clone: The same CDR3 also results from other DNA sequences found in this sample. The rearrangement links TRBV5-3 to TRBJ2-3; 7 bases line up with TRBD1. TRBV5-3 falls under the ORF class, with uncertain function. The V gene end was trimmed by 4 bases and the J gene end by 5 bases; junction bases not matched to a gene: 7. The CDR3 is 14 amino acids. The CDR3 coding sequence is TGTGCCAGAAGCCTGACAGGGTTCGGAGATACGCAGTATTTT. Protein sequence: CARSLTGFGDTQYF.

In its sample, this clone was seen once. CDR3: CASSPQQGSETQYF. CDR3 nucleotide sequence: TGTGCCAGCTCACCACAACAGGGTTCAGAGACCCAGTACTTC. The rearrangement links TRBV18 to TRBJ2-5, with a possible D match to TRBD1 (6 bases). V was cut by 1 base and J by 4 bases, with 10 bases left in between. The CDR3 extends over 14 amino acids. Germline values: CDR1 KGHSH, CDR2 LQKENI.

The J gene is TRBJ2-3, the V gene TRBV6-6, with 10 bases identical to TRBD1. The CDR3 loop spans 14 amino acids. After removal of 8 bases from V and 3 bases from J, the junction contained 5 bases not matched to a gene. CDR1 and CDR2 from the germline V gene are MNHNY and SVGAGI (reference sequence). CDR3 nucleotide sequence: TGTGCCAGCCGCTGGGACAGGGGAACAGATACGCAGTATTTT. Protein: CASRWDRGTDTQYF.

The V and J genes are TRBV30 and TRBJ1-2; D remains unclear. The CDR3 runs 12 residues. V lost 2 bases, J lost 4 bases, and 8 bases lay in between. CDR1 GTSNPN and CDR2 SVGIG come from the germline V gene (reference sequence). CDR3 loop: CAWSSEGYGYTF. Here the CDR3 DNA reads TGTGCCTGGAGTAGCGAAGGCTATGGCTACACCTTC.

The J gene is TRBJ1-1, the V gene TRBV6-1, with D possibly TRBD1 on 5 matching bases. The CDR3 is 18 amino acids. V lost 3 bases and J 0 bases, leaving 20 bases between the germline ends. CDR1 and CDR2 (germline): MNHNS, SASEGT. The chain's CDR3 is CASSEFADTNRMNTEAFF. As DNA, the CDR3 is TGTGCCAGCAGTGAGTTTGCGGACACCAACCGCATGAACACTGAAGCTTTCTTT.

A single count supports this clone. The V call is TRBV6-5, the J call TRBJ1-2; 8 nucleotides agree with TRBD1. The CDR3 is 14 residues long. Germline V gene lookup returns CDR1 MNHEY and CDR2 SVGAGI. V dropped 4 bases and J dropped 8; count of bases not matched to a gene: 9. The CDR3 sequence: CASSSRTGLGGYTF. The CDR3 coding sequence is TGTGCCAGCAGTTCAAGGACAGGGCTAGGGGGCTACACCTTC.

This clone occurred many times. V usage is TRBV6-6 and J usage is TRBJ1-4; 8 bases align to TRBD1. The trim removed 4 bases at V and 4 bases at J, leaving 5 bases unmatched. CDR3 length: 15 residues. Germline V gene lookup returns CDR1 MNHNY and CDR2 SVGAGI (reference sequence). The CDR3 sequence: CASSLGTGGNEKLFF. The CDR3, as DNA: TGTGCCAGCAGTTTAGGAACAGGGGGTAATGAAAAACTGTTTTTT.

This chain connects TRBV7-9 to TRBJ2-7; 8 bases line up with TRBD2. Germline-derived CDR1 and CDR2 are SEHNR and FQNEAQ (reference sequence). The CDR3 totals 15 residues. The J segment lost 3 bases and the V segment lost 5 bases, leaving 9 bases of the junction unmatched. CDR3 nucleotide sequence: TGTGCCAGCAGCGGTAGCGGGGAGGACGTCTACGAGCAGTACTTC. The encoded protein is CASSGSGEDVYEQYF.

The chain recombines TRBV6-4 with TRBJ1-5; D is possibly TRBD1 (6 bases). Germline V gene data show CDR1 as MRHNA and CDR2 as SNTAGT. The CDR3 consists of 15 residues. With 5 bases removed from V and 8 bases from J, the gap between germline ends came to 19 bases. CDR3 bases: TGTGCCAGCAGTAGACAGGCGACTGGTGGGAAGCCCCAGCATTTT. Protein sequence: CASSRQATGGKPQHF.

The chain couples TRBV2 to TRBJ2-7, with TRBD1 matching 7 bases. V was pared by 5 bases and J by 3 bases, with 1 base of the junction left unmatched. The CDR3 runs to 12 residues. The V gene's germline CDR1 is SNHLY and CDR2 FYNNEI. As DNA, the CDR3 is TGTGCCAGCAGTCGACAGGGCTACGAGCAGTACTTC. Translated: CASSRQGYEQYF.